These 21 T cell receptor beta chains were all obtained from the same sample, sequenced in a study of cytomegalovirus exposure and HLA in healthy donors. With 60 Vbeta and 13 Jbeta primers, the PCR was carried out. Sequencing was performed with immunoSEQ multiplex PCR; in TCRdb, only in-frame clones are kept and a portion is missing. The repertoire holds 85,000 to 100,000 clones, approximately 86% seen once, with 8.5% to 10% in the top ten. Material: PBMCs. These receptors originate from a man under 40 in good health and CMV-seropositive.

This clone was detected only once. As DNA, the CDR3 is TGTGCCAGCAGGATCGACAGTAACTATGGCTACACCTTC. Protein product: CASRIDSNYGYTF. The chain joins TRBV6-5 to TRBJ1-2, with D possibly TRBD1 on 5 matching bases. Looked up from germline, CDR1 is MNHEY and CDR2 is SVGAGI. The CDR3 has 13 amino acids. Trimming removed 6 bases at V and 1 base at J, with 9 bases between.

This chain joins TRBV11-2 and TRBJ1-1, with D possibly being TRBD1 (5 bases). This CDR3 is 14 amino acids long. Trimming stripped 6 bases from V and 3 bases from J, with 14 bases between. CDR1 SGHAT and CDR2 FQNNGV come from the germline V gene. CDR3 nucleotides: TGTGCCAGCAGACCTGATCCGGGGGACACTGAAGCTTTCTTT. Translation gives CASRPDPGDTEAFF.

J is TRBJ2-1 and V is TRBV7-9, with TRBD1 matching over 7 bases. V lost 4 bases, J lost 6 bases, and 6 bases stayed unmatched. The length of the CDR3 is 14 residues. Per germline, CDR1 SEHNR and CDR2 FQNEAQ (reference sequence). The CDR3 region has the DNA TGTGCCAGCAGCTACACGACAGGGTTCAATGAGCAGTTCTTC. Residues: CASSYTTGFNEQFF.

The chain employs TRBV27 and TRBJ1-5; tentatively, D is TRBD1 (5 bases). In germline, CDR1 is MNHEY, CDR2 SMNVEV (reference sequence). V dropped 7 bases and J dropped 1 base, with 11 bases sitting between them. This CDR3 region has 14 residues. In DNA, the CDR3 is TGTGCCAGCAATAATCAGGGAAGCAATCAGCCCCAGCATTTT. As protein: CASNNQGSNQPQHF.

This clone was picked up a small number of times. The rearrangement joins TRBV19 to TRBJ1-2; D may be TRBD1 (5 bases). This CDR3 spans 22 amino acids. Germline V gene lookup returns CDR1 LNHDA and CDR2 SQIVND (reference sequence). Trimming took 4 bases from V and 0 from J, leaving 33 bases between them. The CDR3 is CASSTTPGMGHRIATTNYGYTF. DNA of the CDR3: TGTGCCAGTAGTACAACCCCTGGGATGGGGCACCGTATAGCCACAACTAACTATGGCTACACCTTC.

This chain links TRBV21-1 with TRBJ1-4; the tabulated D call, TRBD1, remains unverified against the DNA. TRBV21-1 constitutes a pseudogene. This CDR3 has 17 amino acids. CDR3 loop: CASSNRNFRAVDEKLFF. The CDR3 nucleotides read TGTGCCAGCAGCAACCGAAATTTCAGGGCGGTTGACGAAAAACTGTTTTTT.

This chain connects TRBV2 to TRBJ1-4; TRBD1 is a possible D gene (6 bases). CDR1 is SNHLY and CDR2 is FYNNEI in the germline V gene. V was trimmed by 6 bases and J by 4 bases, leaving 21 bases between them. The CDR3 consists of 17 residues. The CDR3 sequence is CASSKTAPQGLNEKLFF. Written as DNA, the CDR3 is TGTGCCAGCAGCAAAACCGCCCCACAGGGCCTTAATGAAAAACTGTTTTTT.

V gene TRBV2 combines with J gene TRBJ1-3; 7 bases fit TRBD1. V dropped 5 bases and J dropped 2; count of bases not matched to a gene: 9. This CDR3 contains 16 residues. Per germline, CDR1 SNHLY and CDR2 FYNNEI. This CDR3 reads CASSTGRQGAGNTIYF. The CDR3 DNA is TGTGCCAGCAGTACCGGAAGACAGGGAGCTGGAAACACCATATATTTT. Together with reference TRBV2 and TRBJ1-3, the CDR3 gives the full variable domain: EPEVTQTPSHQVTQMGQEVILRCVPISNHLYFYWYRQILGQKVEFLVSFYNNEISEKSEIFDDQFSVERPDGSNFTLKIRSTKLEDSAMYFCASSTGRQGAGNTIYFGEGSWLTVV.

The sample holds one count of this clone. The V call is TRBV5-1, the J call TRBJ2-7; the match to TRBD2 covers 10 bases. V shed 0 bases and J 7 bases; nucleotides not matched to a gene: 10. CDR1 SGHRS and CDR2 YFSETQ come from the germline V gene. The CDR3 covers 16 residues. The CDR3, as DNA: TGCGCCAGCAGCTTGGCCGGAAGCGGGAGGGTGGGGGAGCAGTACTTC. Its translation: CASSLAGSGRVGEQYF.

This chain joins TRBV19 and TRBJ1-5; no clear D. Germline V CDR1 and CDR2: LNHDA, SQIVND (reference sequence). The CDR3 has 14 residues. V lost 3 bases and J 2 bases, leaving 8 bases between the germline ends. The CDR3 sequence: CASSMVGGNQPQHF. Here the CDR3 DNA reads TGTGCCAGTAGTATGGTCGGGGGCAATCAGCCCCAGCATTTT.

The chain couples TRBV13 to TRBJ2-5; D gene ambiguous. V was cut by 3 bases and J by 1 base, with 15 bases left in between. Germline V lookup: CDR1 PRHDT, CDR2 FYEKMQ (reference sequence). This CDR3 comprises 16 residues. CDR3 sequence (DNA): TGTGCCAGCAGCTTTGGGTGGGCCGCTCGCCAAGAGACCCAGTACTTC. It translates to CASSFGWAARQETQYF.

The CDR3 protein is CASSGQIPYEQYF. Written as DNA, the CDR3 is TGTGCCAGCAGCGGACAAATACCCTACGAGCAGTACTTC. The rearrangement uses TRBV6-1 and TRBJ2-7, with TRBD1 as a possible D gene (5 bases). V lost 6 bases and J lost 2, with 11 bases in between. The CDR3 is 13 residues long. Germline-derived CDR1 and CDR2 are MNHNS and SASEGT.

The gene calls are TRBV5-1 and TRBJ2-5; TRBD2 is a possible D gene (6 bases). The germline V gene has CDR1 SGHRS and CDR2 YFSETQ. V was shortened by 6 bases and J by 1 base, with 13 bases between the two germline ends. This CDR3 comprises 14 residues. The CDR3 here is CASKAGYGQETQYF. Here the CDR3 DNA reads TGCGCCAGCAAAGCGGGCTATGGCCAAGAGACCCAGTACTTC.

The gene calls are TRBV27 and TRBJ1-2; 7 bases are a match to TRBD1. Losses at the gene ends were 5 bases for V and 5 bases for J; bases not matched to a gene: 8. Germline V CDR1 and CDR2: MNHEY, SMNVEV (reference sequence). The CDR3 is 14 amino acids. The CDR3 is CASSPGQTWYGYTF. The CDR3 nucleotides read TGTGCCAGCAGTCCGGGACAGACATGGTATGGCTACACCTTC.

The chain has TRBV5-6 and TRBJ2-5; TRBD2 might be the D (6 bases). The CDR3 contains 14 residues. The V gene lost 2 bases and the J gene lost 5 bases, with 13 bases spanning the gap. The germline V gene encodes CDR1 SGHDT and CDR2 YYEEEE. CDR3 protein: CASSFVPEGETQYF. The CDR3 DNA is TGTGCCAGCAGCTTCGTTCCGGAGGGCGAGACCCAGTACTTC.

The chain has TRBV5-6 and TRBJ2-3; 8 bases are shared with TRBD1. CDR1 SGHDT and CDR2 YYEEEE come from the germline V gene. This CDR3 is 16 amino acids long. After removal of 2 bases from V and 4 bases from J, the junction contained 9 bases not matched to a gene. The CDR3 protein is CASSFPRTGRSDTQYF. CDR3 nucleotides: TGTGCCAGCAGCTTTCCACGGACAGGGAGGTCAGATACGCAGTATTTT.

This clone has more than one count but fewer than ten. The chain couples TRBV28 to TRBJ2-7; 7 bases align to TRBD1. CDR1 and CDR2 from the germline V gene are MDHEN and SYDVKM. V shed 3 bases and J 4 bases; nucleotides not matched to a gene: 6. The CDR3 length is 14 residues. The CDR3 sequence: CASSLSDRAYEQYF. The CDR3 DNA reads as TGTGCCAGCAGTTTGTCCGACAGGGCTTACGAGCAGTACTTC.

The chain links TRBV4-2 to TRBJ2-2; 13 nucleotides line up with TRBD2. Germline V gives CDR1 LGHNA, CDR2 YNFKEQ. Unmatched junction bases numbered 6, after V lost 3 bases and J lost 5 bases. The CDR3 runs 17 residues. CDR3 sequence (DNA): TGTGCCAGCAGCCACAACGGACTAGCGGGGGTAACCGGGGAGCTGTTTTTT. It codes for CASSHNGLAGVTGELFF.

This chain uses TRBV5-1 with TRBJ2-5, with TRBD2 identical over 9 bases. This CDR3 has 18 residues. V shed 4 bases, J shed 5 bases, and the junction held 18 bases outside the gene matches. Germline V gene data show CDR1 as SGHRS and CDR2 as YFSETQ. The CDR3, as DNA: TGCGCCAGCAGCCCAAGTTCGCTAGCGGGAACTAGTTTCGAGACCCAGTACTTC. Translation: CASSPSSLAGTSFETQYF. Full variable domain (rest looked up from reference TRBV5-1 and TRBJ2-5): KAGVTQTPRYLIKTRGQQVTLSCSPISGHRSVSWYQQTPGQGLQFLFEYFSETQRNKGNFPGRFSGRQFSNSRSEMNVSTLELGDSALYLCASSPSSLAGTSFETQYFGPGTRLLVL.

CDR3 nucleotides: TGTGCCAGCAGTAGACAGGGCATTAACTATGGCTACACCTTC. Translation gives CASSRQGINYGYTF. V is TRBV2 and J is TRBJ1-2, with TRBD1 matching over 7 bases. V dropped 5 bases and J dropped 1; count of bases not matched to a gene: 4. CDR3 size: 14 residues. Per the germline V gene, CDR1 is SNHLY and CDR2 is FYNNEI.

The chain couples TRBV6-1 to TRBJ2-7; weak D call: TRBD1 (6 bases). Between the trimmed V and J ends, which lost 4 bases and 2 bases, there was a span of 15 bases. Germline V gives CDR1 MNHNS, CDR2 SASEGT. This CDR3 has 15 amino acids. Here the CDR3 reads CASSAYGTPTYEQYF. CDR3 in DNA: TGTGCCAGCAGTGCGTACGGGACACCTACCTACGAGCAGTACTTC.